The rows below give T cell receptor beta chains drawn from one sample of a study of cytomegalovirus exposure and HLA in healthy donors. Clones were read by immunoSEQ multiplex PCR, and TCRdb kept only the in-frame ones, dropping some. The repertoire holds about 220,000 clones, just over 85% seen once, with about 2.9% in the top ten. The specimen sequenced was PBMCs. These receptors were collected from a woman under 30 in good health and CMV-seronegative. CDR3s include the opening cysteine and the closing phenylalanine or tryptophan. D genes are given only for firm matches. Clone size appears in some rows only: once, few, many, or a class for an expanded clone.

D: .
size: .
length: 15
J: TRBJ1-1
V: TRBV7-2
DNA: TGTGCCAGCAGCTTAGCACAGGTCCGCCACACTGAAGCTTTCTTT
CDR3: CASSLAQVRHTEAFF

D: TRBD1
size: .
length: 15
J: TRBJ1-1
V: TRBV27
DNA: TGTGCCAGCAGTTGGGCCGGGACAGGGAACACTGAAGCTTTCTTT
CDR3: CASSWAGTGNTEAFF

D: TRBD2
size: .
length: 14
J: TRBJ2-2
V: TRBV6-1
DNA: TGTGCCAGCAAGGCGGGAGCTTACACCGGGGAGCTGTTTTTT
CDR3: CASKAGAYTGELFF

D: .
size: .
length: 16
J: TRBJ1-5
V: TRBV19
DNA: TGTGCCAGTAGCCAAATGACACCTTATAGCAATCAGCCCCAGCATTTT
CDR3: CASSQMTPYSNQPQHF

D: .
size: .
length: 17
J: TRBJ2-1
V: TRBV14
DNA: TGTGCCAGCAGCCAAGATGGCGTCCTAGCACCCTACAATGAGCAGTTCTTC
CDR3: CASSQDGVLAPYNEQFF

D: .
size: .
length: 11
J: TRBJ2-1
V: TRBV27
DNA: TGTGCCAGCCGGTGGGAGGATGAGCAGTTCTTC
CDR3: CASRWEDEQFF

D: TRBD1
size: .
length: 13
J: TRBJ2-7
V: TRBV6-1
DNA: TGTGCCAGCATCGGGACAGGGGCCTACGAGCAGTACTTC
CDR3: CASIGTGAYEQYF

D: TRBD1
size: .
length: 12
J: TRBJ1-1
V: TRBV29-1
DNA: TGCAGCGGAACATACAGGGGGTCTGAAGCTTTCTTT
CDR3: CSGTYRGSEAFF

D: .
size: .
length: 14
J: TRBJ1-1
V: TRBV27
DNA: TGTGCCAGCAGTTTCGGGGGGCGAGGAACTGAAGCTTTCTTT
CDR3: CASSFGGRGTEAFF

D: TRBD2
size: .
length: 14
J: TRBJ2-1
V: TRBV11-2
DNA: TGTGCCAGCAGCTTCCCAGGACTAGTCAATGAGCAGTTCTTC
CDR3: CASSFPGLVNEQFF

D: .
size: once
length: 15
J: TRBJ1-1
V: TRBV2
DNA: TGTGCCAGCAGAAAGGACAGACTCATGAACACTGAAGCTTTCTTT
CDR3: CASRKDRLMNTEAFF

D: .
size: .
length: 15
J: TRBJ1-1
V: TRBV5-1
DNA: TGCGCCAGCAGCATTTTGGGTCCTTCGGGCACTGAAGCTTTCTTT
CDR3: CASSILGPSGTEAFF

D: TRBD2
size: .
length: 14
J: TRBJ2-7
V: TRBV6-6
DNA: TGTGCCAGCAGTTACGGGACTAGTACCGACGAGCAGTACTTC
CDR3: CASSYGTSTDEQYF

D: .
size: .
length: 10
J: TRBJ1-1
V: TRBV2
DNA: TGTGCCAGCAGACAGGGTTCAGCTTTCTTT
CDR3: CASRQGSAFF

D: .
size: once
length: 14
J: TRBJ2-7
V: TRBV27
DNA: TGTGCCAGCAGTTTGCGGCAGAGCTCCTACGAGCAGTACTTC
CDR3: CASSLRQSSYEQYF

D: TRBD2
size: once
length: 15
J: TRBJ2-1
V: TRBV6-5
DNA: TGTGCCAGCAGTTACTCGGGACTAGCGGCGAATGAGCAGTTCTTC
CDR3: CASSYSGLAANEQFF

D: TRBD2
size: many
length: 15
J: TRBJ2-1
V: TRBV6-4
DNA: TGTGCCAGCAGTGAAGCTCTAGCGGGGGCCAATGAGCAGTTCTTC
CDR3: CASSEALAGANEQFF

D: .
size: .
length: 13
J: TRBJ1-2
V: TRBV28
DNA: TGTGCCAGCAGTTTACCCCAGGACAATGGCTACACCTTC
CDR3: CASSLPQDNGYTF

D: .
size: .
length: 12
J: TRBJ1-5
V: TRBV28
DNA: TGTGCCAGCAGTTTAAGCGATAGGCCCCAGCATTTT
CDR3: CASSLSDRPQHF

D: TRBD1
size: .
length: 16
J: TRBJ1-5
V: TRBV19
DNA: TGTGCCAGTACCCCTTGGAGGGGGCAGGTGCATCAGCCCCAGCATTTT
CDR3: CASTPWRGQVHQPQHF

D: TRBD2
size: .
length: 16
J: TRBJ2-7
V: TRBV9
DNA: TGTGCCAGCAGCGTAGGTCTAGCGGGAGGGCGATACGAGCAGTACTTC
CDR3: CASSVGLAGGRYEQYF

D: .
size: .
length: 12
J: TRBJ2-7
V: TRBV10-3
DNA: TGTGCCATCAGCGCGACAGGTCGCGAGCAGTACTTC
CDR3: CAISATGREQYF

D: .
size: .
length: 12
J: TRBJ2-1
V: TRBV9
DNA: TGTGCCAGCAGTGGCCTAGCTGATGAGCAGTTCTTC
CDR3: CASSGLADEQFF

D: .
size: .
length: 14
J: TRBJ2-1
V: TRBV6-4
DNA: TGTGCCAGCAGTGAATTCGGAGGCTCCAATGAGCAGTTCTTC
CDR3: CASSEFGGSNEQFF